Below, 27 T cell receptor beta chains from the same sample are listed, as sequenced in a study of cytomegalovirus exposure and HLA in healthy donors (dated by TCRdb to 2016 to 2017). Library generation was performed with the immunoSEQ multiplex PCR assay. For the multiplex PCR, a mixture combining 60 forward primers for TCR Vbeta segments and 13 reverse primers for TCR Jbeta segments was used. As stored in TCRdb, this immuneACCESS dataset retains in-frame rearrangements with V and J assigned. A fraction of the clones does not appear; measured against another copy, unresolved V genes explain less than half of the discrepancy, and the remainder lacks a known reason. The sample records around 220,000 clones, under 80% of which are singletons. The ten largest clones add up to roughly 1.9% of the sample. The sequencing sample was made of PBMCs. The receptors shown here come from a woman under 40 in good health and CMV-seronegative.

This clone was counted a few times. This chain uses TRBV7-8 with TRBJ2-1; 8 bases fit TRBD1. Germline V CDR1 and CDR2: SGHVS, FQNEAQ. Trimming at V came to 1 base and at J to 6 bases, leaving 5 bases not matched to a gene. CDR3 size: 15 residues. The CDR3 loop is CASSLGKDRVNEQFF. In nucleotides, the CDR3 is TGTGCCAGCAGCTTAGGAAAGGACAGGGTCAATGAGCAGTTCTTC.

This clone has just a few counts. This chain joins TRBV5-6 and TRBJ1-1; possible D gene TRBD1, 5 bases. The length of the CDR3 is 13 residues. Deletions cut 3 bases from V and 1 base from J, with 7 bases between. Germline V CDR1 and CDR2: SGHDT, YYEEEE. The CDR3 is CASSWTPNTEAFF. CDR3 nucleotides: TGTGCCAGCAGCTGGACACCGAACACTGAAGCTTTCTTT.

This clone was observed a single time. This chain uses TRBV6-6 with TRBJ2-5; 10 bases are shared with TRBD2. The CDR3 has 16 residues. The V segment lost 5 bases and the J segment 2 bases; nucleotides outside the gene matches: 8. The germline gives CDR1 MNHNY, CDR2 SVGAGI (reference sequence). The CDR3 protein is CASSGPSGGSQETQYF. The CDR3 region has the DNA TGTGCCAGCAGTGGGCCTAGCGGGGGATCTCAAGAGACCCAGTACTTC.

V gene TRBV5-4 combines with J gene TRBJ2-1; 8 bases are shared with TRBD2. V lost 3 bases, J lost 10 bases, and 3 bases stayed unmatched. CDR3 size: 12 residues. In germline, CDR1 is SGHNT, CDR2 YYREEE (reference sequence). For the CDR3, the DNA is TGTGCCAGCAGCTCGGGACTAGACGAGCAGTTCTTC. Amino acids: CASSSGLDEQFF.

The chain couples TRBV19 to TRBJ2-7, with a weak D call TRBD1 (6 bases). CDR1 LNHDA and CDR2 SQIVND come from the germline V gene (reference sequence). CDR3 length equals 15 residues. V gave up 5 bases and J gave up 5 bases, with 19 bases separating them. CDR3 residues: CASSVRQASNNEQYF. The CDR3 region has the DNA TGTGCCAGTAGTGTACGACAGGCCTCTAATAACGAGCAGTACTTC.

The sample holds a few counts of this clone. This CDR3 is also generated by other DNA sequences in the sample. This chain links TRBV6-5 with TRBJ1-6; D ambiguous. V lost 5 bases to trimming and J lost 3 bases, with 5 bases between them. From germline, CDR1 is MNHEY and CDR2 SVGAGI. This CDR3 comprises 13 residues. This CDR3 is CASSTDYNSPLHF. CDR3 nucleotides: TGTGCCAGCAGTACAGACTATAATTCACCCCTCCACTTT.

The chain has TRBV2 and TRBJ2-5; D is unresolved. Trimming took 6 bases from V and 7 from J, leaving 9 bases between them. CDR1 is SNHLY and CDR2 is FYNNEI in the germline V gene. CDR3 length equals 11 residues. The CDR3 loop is CASREMGTQYF. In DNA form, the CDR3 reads TGTGCCAGCAGGGAGATGGGGACCCAGTACTTC.

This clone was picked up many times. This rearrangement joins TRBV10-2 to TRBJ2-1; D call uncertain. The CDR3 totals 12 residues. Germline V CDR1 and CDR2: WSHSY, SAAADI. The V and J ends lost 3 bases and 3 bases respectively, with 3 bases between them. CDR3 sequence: CASSDYYNEQFF. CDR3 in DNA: TGCGCCAGCAGTGATTACTACAATGAGCAGTTCTTC.

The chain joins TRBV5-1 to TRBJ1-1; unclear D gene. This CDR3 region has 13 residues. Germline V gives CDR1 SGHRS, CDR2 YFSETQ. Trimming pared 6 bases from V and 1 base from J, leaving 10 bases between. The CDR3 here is CASTSSPNTEAFF. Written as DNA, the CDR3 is TGCGCCAGCACCTCGTCCCCGAACACTGAAGCTTTCTTT.

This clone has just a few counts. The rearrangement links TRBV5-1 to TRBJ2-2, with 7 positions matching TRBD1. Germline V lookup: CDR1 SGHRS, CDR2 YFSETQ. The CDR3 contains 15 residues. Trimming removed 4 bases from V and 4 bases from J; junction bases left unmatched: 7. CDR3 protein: CASSQDRVGTGELFF. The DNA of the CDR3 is TGCGCCAGCAGCCAAGACAGGGTCGGCACCGGGGAGCTGTTTTTT.

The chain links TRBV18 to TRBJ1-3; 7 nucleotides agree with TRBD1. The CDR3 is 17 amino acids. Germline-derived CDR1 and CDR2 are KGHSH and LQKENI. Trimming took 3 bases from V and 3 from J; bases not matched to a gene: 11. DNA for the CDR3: TGTGCCAGCTCACCGCTTCCCGAGGGGGCGGTTGGAAACACCATATATTTT. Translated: CASSPLPEGAVGNTIYF.

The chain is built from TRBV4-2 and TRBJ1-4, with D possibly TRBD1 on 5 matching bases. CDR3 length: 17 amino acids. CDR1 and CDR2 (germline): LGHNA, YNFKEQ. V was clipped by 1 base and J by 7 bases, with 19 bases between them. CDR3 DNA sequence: TGTGCCAGCAGCCAAGCCTCTTCGGGGGGAGGAGGTGAAAAACTGTTTTTT. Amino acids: CASSQASSGGGGEKLFF.

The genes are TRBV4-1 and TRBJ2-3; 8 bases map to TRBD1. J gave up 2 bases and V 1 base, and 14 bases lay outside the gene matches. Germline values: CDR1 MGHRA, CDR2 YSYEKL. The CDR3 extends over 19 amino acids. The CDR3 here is CASSQGRVSGGPYTDTQYF. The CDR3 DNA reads TGCGCCAGCAGCCAAGGGCGGGTGTCAGGGGGCCCTTACACAGATACGCAGTATTTT.

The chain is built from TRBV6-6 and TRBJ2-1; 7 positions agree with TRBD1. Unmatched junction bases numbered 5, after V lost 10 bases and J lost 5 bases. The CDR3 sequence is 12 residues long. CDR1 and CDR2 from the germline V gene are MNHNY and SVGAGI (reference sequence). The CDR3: CAILTGDNEQFF. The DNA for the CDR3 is TGTGCCATCCTTACAGGGGACAATGAGCAGTTCTTC.

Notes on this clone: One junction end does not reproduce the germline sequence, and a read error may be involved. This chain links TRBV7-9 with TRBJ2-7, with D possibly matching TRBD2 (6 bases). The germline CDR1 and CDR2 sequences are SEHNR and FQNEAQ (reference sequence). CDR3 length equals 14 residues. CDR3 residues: CSSSLAAGWGEQYF. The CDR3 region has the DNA TGTTCCAGCAGCTTAGCGGCAGGGTGGGGCGAGCAGTACTTC.

CDR3 amino acids: CASNSGGQQQETQYF. The DNA for the CDR3 is TGTGCCAGCAACTCTGGGGGACAACAACAAGAGACCCAGTACTTC. The V gene is TRBV11-3, the J gene TRBJ2-5; D possibly corresponds to TRBD1 (6 bases). V lost 7 bases to trimming and J lost 2 bases, with 17 bases between them. Germline V lookup: CDR1 SGHNT, CDR2 YENEEA. CDR3 size: 15 residues. Complete variable domain (other parts from reference TRBV11-3 and TRBJ2-5): EAGVVQSPRYKIIEKKQPVAFWCNPISGHNTLYWYLQNLGQGPELLIRYENEEAVDDSQLPKDRFSAERLKGVDSTLKIQPAELGDSAVYLCASNSGGQQQETQYFGPGTRLLVL.

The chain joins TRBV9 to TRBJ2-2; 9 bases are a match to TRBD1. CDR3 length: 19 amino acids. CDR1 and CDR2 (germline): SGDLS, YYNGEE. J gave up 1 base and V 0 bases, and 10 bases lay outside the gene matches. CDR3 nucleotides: TGTGCCAGCAGCGTAGTAGGGGGGACAGGGTTCGAGAACACCGGGGAGCTGTTTTTT. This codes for CASSVVGGTGFENTGELFF.

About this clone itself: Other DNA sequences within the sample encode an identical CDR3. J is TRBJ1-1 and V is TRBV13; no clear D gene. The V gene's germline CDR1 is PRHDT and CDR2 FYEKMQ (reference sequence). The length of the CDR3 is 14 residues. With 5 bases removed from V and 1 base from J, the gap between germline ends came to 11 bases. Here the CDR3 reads CASSLSAGNTEAFF. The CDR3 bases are TGTGCCAGCAGCCTTTCCGCGGGGAACACTGAAGCTTTCTTT.

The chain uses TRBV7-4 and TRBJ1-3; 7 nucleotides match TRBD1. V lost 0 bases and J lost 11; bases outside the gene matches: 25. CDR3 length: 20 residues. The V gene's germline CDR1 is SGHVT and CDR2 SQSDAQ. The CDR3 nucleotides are TGTGCCAGCAGCTTAGCAAGCAAGAGGACAGGCCGTCTGTTGGGGAACGCCATATATTTT. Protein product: CASSLASKRTGRLLGNAIYF.

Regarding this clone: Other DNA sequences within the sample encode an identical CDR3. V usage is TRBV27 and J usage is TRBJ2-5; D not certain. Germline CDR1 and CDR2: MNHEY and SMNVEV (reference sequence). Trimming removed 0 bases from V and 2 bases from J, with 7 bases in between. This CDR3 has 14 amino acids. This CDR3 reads CASSLSAGQETQYF. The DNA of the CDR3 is TGTGCCAGCAGTTTATCGGCAGGACAAGAGACCCAGTACTTC.

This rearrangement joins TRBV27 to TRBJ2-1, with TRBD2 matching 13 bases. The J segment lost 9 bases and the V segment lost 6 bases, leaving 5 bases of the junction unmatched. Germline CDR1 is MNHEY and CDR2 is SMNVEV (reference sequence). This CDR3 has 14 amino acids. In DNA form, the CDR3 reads TGTGCCAGCAGGCAGGGACTAGCGGGAATTGAGCAGTTCTTC. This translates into CASRQGLAGIEQFF.

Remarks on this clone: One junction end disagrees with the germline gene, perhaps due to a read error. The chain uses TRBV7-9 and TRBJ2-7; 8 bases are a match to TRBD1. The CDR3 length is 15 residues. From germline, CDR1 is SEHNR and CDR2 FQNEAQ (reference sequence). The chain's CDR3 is CSSSLGQGISYEQYF. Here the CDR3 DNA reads TGTTCCAGCAGCCTAGGACAGGGAATCTCCTACGAGCAGTACTTC.

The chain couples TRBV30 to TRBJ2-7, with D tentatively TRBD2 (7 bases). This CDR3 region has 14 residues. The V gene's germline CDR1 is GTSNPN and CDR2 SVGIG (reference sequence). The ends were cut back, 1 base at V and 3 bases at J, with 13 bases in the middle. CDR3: CAWSGGGTSYEQYF. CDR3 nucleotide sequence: TGTGCCTGGAGTGGGGGGGGGACAAGCTACGAGCAGTACTTC.

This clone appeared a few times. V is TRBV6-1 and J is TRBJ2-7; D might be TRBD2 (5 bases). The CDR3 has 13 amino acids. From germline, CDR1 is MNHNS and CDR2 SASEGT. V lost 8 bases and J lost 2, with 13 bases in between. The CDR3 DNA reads TGTGCCAGCGACGGAGCGGCGACCTACGAGCAGTACTTC. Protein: CASDGAATYEQYF.

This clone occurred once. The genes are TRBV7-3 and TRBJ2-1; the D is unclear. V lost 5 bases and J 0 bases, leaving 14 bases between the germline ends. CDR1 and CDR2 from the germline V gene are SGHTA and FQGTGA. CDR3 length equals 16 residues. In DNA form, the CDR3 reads TGTGCCAGCAGCATCGAAGGCCGGAGCTCCTACAATGAGCAGTTCTTC. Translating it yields CASSIEGRSSYNEQFF. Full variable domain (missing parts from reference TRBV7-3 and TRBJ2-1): GAGVSQTPSNKVTEKGKYVELRCDPISGHTALYWYRQSLGQGPEFLIYFQGTGAADDSGLPNDRFFAVRPEGSVSTLKIQRTERGDSAVYLCASSIEGRSSYNEQFFGPGTRLTVL.

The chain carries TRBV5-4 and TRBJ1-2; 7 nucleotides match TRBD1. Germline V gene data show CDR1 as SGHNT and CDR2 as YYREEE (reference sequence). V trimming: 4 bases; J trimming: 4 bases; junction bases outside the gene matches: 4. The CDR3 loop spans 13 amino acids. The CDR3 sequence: CASSQQGLYGYTF. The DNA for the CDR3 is TGTGCCAGCAGCCAACAGGGGCTCTATGGCTACACCTTC.

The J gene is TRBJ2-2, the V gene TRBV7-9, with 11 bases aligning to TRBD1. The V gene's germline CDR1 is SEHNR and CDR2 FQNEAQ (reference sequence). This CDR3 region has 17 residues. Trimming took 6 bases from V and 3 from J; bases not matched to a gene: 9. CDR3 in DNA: TGTGCCAGCAGACAAGGGACAGGGGGTTACCACACCGGGGAGCTGTTTTTT. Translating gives CASRQGTGGYHTGELFF.